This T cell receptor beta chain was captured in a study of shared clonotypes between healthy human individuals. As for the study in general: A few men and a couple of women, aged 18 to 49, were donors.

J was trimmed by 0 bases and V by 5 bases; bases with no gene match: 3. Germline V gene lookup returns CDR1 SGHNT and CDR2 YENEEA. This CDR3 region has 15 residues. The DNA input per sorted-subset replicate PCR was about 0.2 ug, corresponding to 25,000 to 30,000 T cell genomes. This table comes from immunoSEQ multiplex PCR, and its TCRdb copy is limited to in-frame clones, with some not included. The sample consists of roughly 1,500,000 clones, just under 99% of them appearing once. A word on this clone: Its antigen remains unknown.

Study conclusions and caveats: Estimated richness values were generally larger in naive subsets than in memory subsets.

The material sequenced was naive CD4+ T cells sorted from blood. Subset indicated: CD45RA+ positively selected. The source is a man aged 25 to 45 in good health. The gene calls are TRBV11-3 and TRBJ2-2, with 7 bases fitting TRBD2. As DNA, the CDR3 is TGTGCCAGCAGCAAGGGACTAACGAACACCGGGGAGCTGTTTTTT. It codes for CASSKGLTNTGELFF.